Listed below are T cell receptor beta chains from one sample, sequenced in a study of response to subunit inactivated influenza vaccine. MiXCR, run by TCRdb on the RT-PCR reads, gives a single entry per CDR3 protein. This sample has roughly 700,000 distinct CDR3 sequences, with roughly 14% found just once. This sample comprised PBMCs from blood, obtained 14 to 15 days before vaccination. The receptors stem from a man between 45 and 60 years old who received an inactivated influenza vaccine. CDR3s include the opening cysteine and the closing phenylalanine or tryptophan. A D gene is named only where the DNA matches it firmly. Only some rows state a clone size, as once, few, many or a class for expanded clones.

abundance: .
v_gene: TRBV5-1
d_gene: .
j_gene: TRBJ1-5
CDR3aa: CASSLASGGQPQHF
CDR3nt: TGCGCCAGCAGCTTGGCGAGTGGCGGTCAGCCCCAGCATTTT

abundance: .
v_gene: TRBV5-1
d_gene: .
j_gene: TRBJ2-2
CDR3aa: CASSRTSQGGNTGELFF
CDR3nt: TGCGCCAGCAGCCGAACATCACAGGGAGGGAACACCGGGGAGCTGTTTTTT

abundance: few
v_gene: TRBV29-1
d_gene: .
j_gene: TRBJ1-1
CDR3aa: CSAPGRSEAFF
CDR3nt: TGCAGCGCCCCTGGGCGGAGTGAAGCTTTCTTT

abundance: .
v_gene: TRBV18
d_gene: .
j_gene: TRBJ2-3
CDR3aa: CASSPDSRTDTQYF
CDR3nt: TGTGCCAGCTCTCCGGACAGCCGCACAGATACGCAGTATTTT

abundance: .
v_gene: TRBV12-3/TRBV12-4
d_gene: .
j_gene: TRBJ2-3
CDR3aa: CASSLNRVGTDTQYF
CDR3nt: TGTGCCAGCAGCCTGAACAGGGTGGGCACAGATACGCAGTATTTT

abundance: few
v_gene: TRBV12-3/TRBV12-4
d_gene: TRBD1
j_gene: TRBJ2-2
CDR3aa: CASSPKGARTGELFF
CDR3nt: TGTGCCAGCAGTCCCAAGGGGGCGCGCACCGGGGAGCTGTTTTTT

abundance: .
v_gene: TRBV20-1
d_gene: .
j_gene: TRBJ2-1
CDR3aa: CSARDPRLGSYNEQFF
CDR3nt: TGCAGTGCTAGAGACCCGAGACTAGGTTCCTACAATGAGCAGTTCTTC

abundance: few
v_gene: TRBV7-2
d_gene: TRBD1
j_gene: TRBJ2-1
CDR3aa: CASSSPANRGYNEQFF
CDR3nt: TGTGCCAGCAGCTCCCCGGCTAACAGGGGGTACAATGAGCAGTTCTTC

abundance: .
v_gene: TRBV6-5
d_gene: TRBD1
j_gene: TRBJ2-3
CDR3aa: CASSYGTGFQLFDTQYF
CDR3nt: TGTGCCAGCAGTTACGGGACAGGGTTCCAGCTCTTCGATACGCAGTATTTT

abundance: few
v_gene: TRBV24-1
d_gene: .
j_gene: TRBJ2-3
CDR3aa: CATSDSNTQYF
CDR3nt: TGTGCCACCAGTGATTCGAATACGCAGTATTTT

abundance: .
v_gene: TRBV5-1
d_gene: TRBD1
j_gene: TRBJ2-4
CDR3aa: CASSGPEGAIQYF
CDR3nt: TGCGCCAGCAGCGGGCCAGAGGGGGCGATTCAGTACTTC

abundance: many
v_gene: TRBV27
d_gene: TRBD1
j_gene: TRBJ1-1
CDR3aa: CASSWTGGVTEAFF
CDR3nt: TGTGCCAGCAGTTGGACAGGGGGAGTCACTGAAGCTTTCTTT

abundance: few
v_gene: TRBV20-1
d_gene: .
j_gene: TRBJ2-1
CDR3aa: CSANARHLPYNEQFF
CDR3nt: TGCAGTGCAAACGCCAGACACCTCCCCTACAATGAGCAGTTCTTC

abundance: few
v_gene: TRBV5-8
d_gene: .
j_gene: TRBJ1-2
CDR3aa: CASRPRGGDYGYTF
CDR3nt: TGTGCCAGCAGGCCCCGGGGAGGGGACTATGGCTACACCTTC

abundance: .
v_gene: TRBV7-8
d_gene: .
j_gene: TRBJ2-6
CDR3aa: CASSLEPGANVLTF
CDR3nt: TGTGCCAGCAGCTTAGAGCCTGGGGCCAACGTCCTGACTTTC

abundance: .
v_gene: TRBV2
d_gene: TRBD1
j_gene: TRBJ2-2
CDR3aa: CASSESGQGLGGELFF
CDR3nt: TGTGCCAGCAGTGAATCGGGACAGGGGCTTGGCGGGGAGCTGTTTTTT

abundance: few
v_gene: TRBV27
d_gene: .
j_gene: TRBJ2-2
CDR3aa: CASSLLGRANTGELFF
CDR3nt: TGTGCCAGCAGTTTACTCGGAAGGGCGAACACCGGGGAGCTGTTTTTT

abundance: .
v_gene: TRBV9
d_gene: .
j_gene: TRBJ1-2
CDR3aa: CASSVEGVGYGYTF
CDR3nt: TGTGCCAGCAGCGTAGAGGGGGTTGGCTATGGCTACACCTTC

abundance: few
v_gene: TRBV27
d_gene: .
j_gene: TRBJ1-6
CDR3aa: CASSLSDSHNSPLHF
CDR3nt: TGTGCCAGCAGTTTATCCGACAGCCATAATTCACCCCTCCACTTT

abundance: .
v_gene: TRBV5-1
d_gene: TRBD2
j_gene: TRBJ2-1
CDR3aa: CASSLDSGRANEQFF
CDR3nt: TGCGCCAGCAGCTTGGATAGCGGGAGGGCCAATGAGCAGTTCTTC

abundance: few
v_gene: TRBV7-2
d_gene: .
j_gene: TRBJ2-2
CDR3aa: CASSLDLDAGELFF
CDR3nt: TGTGCCAGCAGCTTAGATCTTGACGCCGGGGAGCTGTTTTTT

abundance: .
v_gene: TRBV30
d_gene: .
j_gene: TRBJ1-1
CDR3aa: CAWRLGDWNTEAFF
CDR3nt: TGTGCCTGGAGATTAGGAGACTGGAACACTGAAGCTTTCTTT

abundance: few
v_gene: TRBV6-2/TRBV6-3
d_gene: .
j_gene: TRBJ1-4
CDR3aa: CASRGLLAWSGSSEKLFF
CDR3nt: TGTGCCAGCAGAGGACTCCTCGCCTGGTCTGGGTCCTCGGAAAAACTGTTTTTT

abundance: .
v_gene: TRBV6-2/TRBV6-3
d_gene: TRBD2
j_gene: TRBJ2-2
CDR3aa: CASRRGSGRTGELFF
CDR3nt: TGTGCCAGCAGGAGGGGTAGCGGGAGAACCGGGGAGCTGTTTTTT

abundance: few
v_gene: TRBV18
d_gene: .
j_gene: TRBJ1-1
CDR3aa: CASSGGIQNTEAFF
CDR3nt: TGTGCCAGCTCAGGGGGCATCCAGAACACTGAAGCTTTCTTT

abundance: .
v_gene: TRBV29-1
d_gene: .
j_gene: TRBJ2-7
CDR3aa: CSVEDRGVAGYEQYF
CDR3nt: TGCAGCGTTGAAGATAGAGGGGTGGCTGGGTACGAGCAGTACTTC

abundance: many
v_gene: TRBV12-3/TRBV12-4
d_gene: TRBD1
j_gene: TRBJ1-1
CDR3aa: CASSPLQGVSTEAFF
CDR3nt: TGTGCCAGCAGTCCTTTACAGGGGGTGAGCACTGAAGCTTTCTTT

abundance: .
v_gene: TRBV3-1
d_gene: TRBD1
j_gene: TRBJ1-2
CDR3aa: CASSHLQGAGGYTF
CDR3nt: TGTGCCAGCAGCCACCTACAGGGGGCTGGTGGCTACACCTTC

abundance: .
v_gene: TRBV7-2
d_gene: TRBD2
j_gene: TRBJ2-1
CDR3aa: CASSLAGLAGTRFF
CDR3nt: TGTGCCAGCAGCTTAGCTGGACTAGCGGGAACCCGGTTCTTC

abundance: few
v_gene: TRBV5-1
d_gene: TRBD1
j_gene: TRBJ2-5
CDR3aa: CASSVEGGRETQYF
CDR3nt: TGCGCCAGCAGCGTCGAAGGGGGCCGGGAGACCCAGTACTTC

abundance: many
v_gene: TRBV11-2
d_gene: .
j_gene: TRBJ2-2
CDR3aa: CASSLIGARAGELFF
CDR3nt: TGTGCCAGCAGCCTAATTGGGGCGAGGGCCGGGGAGCTGTTTTTT

abundance: .
v_gene: TRBV4-2
d_gene: .
j_gene: TRBJ2-6
CDR3aa: CASSQDVVSSGANVLTF
CDR3nt: TGTGCCAGCAGCCAAGATGTCGTCTCCTCTGGGGCCAACGTCCTGACTTTC